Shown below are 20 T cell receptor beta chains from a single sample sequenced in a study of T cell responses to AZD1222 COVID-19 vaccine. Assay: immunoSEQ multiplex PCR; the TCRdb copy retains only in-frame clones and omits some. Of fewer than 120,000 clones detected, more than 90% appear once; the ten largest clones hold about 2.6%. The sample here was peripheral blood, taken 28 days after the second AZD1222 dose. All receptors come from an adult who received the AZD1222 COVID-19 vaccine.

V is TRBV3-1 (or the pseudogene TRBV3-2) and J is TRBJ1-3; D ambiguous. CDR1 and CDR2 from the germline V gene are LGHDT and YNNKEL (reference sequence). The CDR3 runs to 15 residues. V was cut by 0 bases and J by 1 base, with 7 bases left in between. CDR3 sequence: CASSQDQVSGNTIYF. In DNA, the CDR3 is TGTGCCAGCAGCCAAGACCAAGTTTCTGGAAACACCATATATTTT.

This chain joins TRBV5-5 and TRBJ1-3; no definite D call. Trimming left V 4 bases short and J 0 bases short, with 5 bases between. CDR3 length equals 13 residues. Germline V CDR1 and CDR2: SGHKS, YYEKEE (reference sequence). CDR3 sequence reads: CASSPSSGNTIYF. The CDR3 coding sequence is TGTGCCAGCAGCCCAAGCTCTGGAAACACCATATATTTT.

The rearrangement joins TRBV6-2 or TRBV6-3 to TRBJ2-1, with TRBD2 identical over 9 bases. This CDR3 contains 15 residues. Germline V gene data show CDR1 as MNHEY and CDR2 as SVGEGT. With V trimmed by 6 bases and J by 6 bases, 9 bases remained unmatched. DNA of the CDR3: TGTGCCAGCAGCGACGTCGGCGGGGGGGCCAATGAGCAGTTCTTC. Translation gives CASSDVGGGANEQFF.

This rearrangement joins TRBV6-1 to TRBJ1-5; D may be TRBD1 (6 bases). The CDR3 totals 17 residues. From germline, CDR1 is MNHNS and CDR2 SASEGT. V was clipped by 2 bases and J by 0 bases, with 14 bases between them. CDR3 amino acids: CASSETWTAYSNQPQHF. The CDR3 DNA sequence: TGTGCCAGCAGTGAAACTTGGACAGCTTATAGCAATCAGCCCCAGCATTTT.

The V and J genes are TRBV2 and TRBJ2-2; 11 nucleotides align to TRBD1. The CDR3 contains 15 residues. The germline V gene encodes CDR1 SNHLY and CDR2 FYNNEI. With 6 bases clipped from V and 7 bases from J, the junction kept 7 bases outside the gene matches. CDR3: CASREDRGRIGELFF. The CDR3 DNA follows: TGTGCCAGCAGAGAGGACAGGGGGCGAATCGGGGAGCTGTTTTTT.

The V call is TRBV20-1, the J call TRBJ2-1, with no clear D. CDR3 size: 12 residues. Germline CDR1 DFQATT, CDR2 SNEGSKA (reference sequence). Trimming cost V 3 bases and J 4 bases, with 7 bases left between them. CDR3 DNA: TGCAGTGCTAGTGGGCAGTACAATGAGCAGTTCTTC. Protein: CSASGQYNEQFF.

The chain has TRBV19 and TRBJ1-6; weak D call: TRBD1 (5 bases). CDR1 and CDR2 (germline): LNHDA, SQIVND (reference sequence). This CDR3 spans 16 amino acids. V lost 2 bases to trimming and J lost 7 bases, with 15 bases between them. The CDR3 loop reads CASSIRVGTSNSPLHF. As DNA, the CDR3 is TGTGCCAGTAGTATACGGGTCGGGACCTCGAATTCACCCCTCCACTTT.

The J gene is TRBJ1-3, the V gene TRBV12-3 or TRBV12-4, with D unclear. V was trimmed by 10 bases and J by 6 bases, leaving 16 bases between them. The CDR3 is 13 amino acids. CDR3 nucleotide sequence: TGTGCCACTATCCTGGCGGATTTAAACACCATATATTTT. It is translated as CATILADLNTIYF.

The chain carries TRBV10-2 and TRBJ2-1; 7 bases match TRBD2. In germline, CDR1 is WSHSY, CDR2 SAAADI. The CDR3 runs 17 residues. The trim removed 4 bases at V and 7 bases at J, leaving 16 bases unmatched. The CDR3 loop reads CASSVGLAVFIKNEQFF. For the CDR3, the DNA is TGCGCCAGCAGTGTGGGGCTAGCGGTGTTCATTAAAAATGAGCAGTTCTTC.

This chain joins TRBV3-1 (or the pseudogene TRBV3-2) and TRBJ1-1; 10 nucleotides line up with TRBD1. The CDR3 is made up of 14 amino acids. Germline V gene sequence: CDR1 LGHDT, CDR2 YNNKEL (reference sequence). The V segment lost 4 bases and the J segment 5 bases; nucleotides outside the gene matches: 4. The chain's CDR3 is CASSRSGQGTEAFF. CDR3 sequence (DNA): TGTGCCAGCAGCCGGTCGGGACAGGGGACTGAAGCTTTCTTT.

The CDR3 nucleotides are TGTGCCAGCTCACCACCGGTAAGGACGAACACCGGGGAGCTGTTTTTT. Encoded protein: CASSPPVRTNTGELFF. V is TRBV18 and J is TRBJ2-2, with D unresolved. This CDR3 has 16 amino acids. The germline gives CDR1 KGHSH, CDR2 LQKENI. V shed 0 bases and J shed 0 bases, with 8 bases lying between them.

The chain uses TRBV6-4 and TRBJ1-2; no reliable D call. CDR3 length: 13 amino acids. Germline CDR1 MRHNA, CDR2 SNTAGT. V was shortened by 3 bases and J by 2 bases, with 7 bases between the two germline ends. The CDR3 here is CASSENRNYGYTF. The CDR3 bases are TGTGCCAGCAGTGAGAACAGAAACTATGGCTACACCTTC.

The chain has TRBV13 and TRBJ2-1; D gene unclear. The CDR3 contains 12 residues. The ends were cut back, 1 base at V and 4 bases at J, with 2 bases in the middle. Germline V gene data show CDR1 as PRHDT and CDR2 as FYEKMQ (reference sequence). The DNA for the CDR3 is TGTGCCAGCAGCTTAGATTACAATGAGCAGTTCTTC. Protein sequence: CASSLDYNEQFF. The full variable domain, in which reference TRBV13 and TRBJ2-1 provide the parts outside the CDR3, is AAGVIQSPRHLIKEKRETATLKCYPIPRHDTVYWYQQGPGQDPQFLISFYEKMQSDKGSIPDRFSAQQFSDYHSELNMSSLELGDSALYFCASSLDYNEQFFGPGTRLTVL.

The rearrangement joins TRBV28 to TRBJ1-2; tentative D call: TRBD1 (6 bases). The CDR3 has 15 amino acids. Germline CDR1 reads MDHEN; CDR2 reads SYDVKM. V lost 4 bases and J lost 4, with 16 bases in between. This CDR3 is CASSSPGGQGYGYTF. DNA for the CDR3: TGTGCCAGCAGTTCTCCGGGGGGGCAAGGCTATGGCTACACCTTC.

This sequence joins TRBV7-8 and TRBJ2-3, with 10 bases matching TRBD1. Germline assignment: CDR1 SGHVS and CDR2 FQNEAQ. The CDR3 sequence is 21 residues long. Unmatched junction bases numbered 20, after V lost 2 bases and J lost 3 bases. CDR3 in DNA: TGTGCCAGCAGCTTATATACCCCAGCCGGGACAGGGGTCACTTGGACAGATACGCAGTATTTT. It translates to CASSLYTPAGTGVTWTDTQYF.

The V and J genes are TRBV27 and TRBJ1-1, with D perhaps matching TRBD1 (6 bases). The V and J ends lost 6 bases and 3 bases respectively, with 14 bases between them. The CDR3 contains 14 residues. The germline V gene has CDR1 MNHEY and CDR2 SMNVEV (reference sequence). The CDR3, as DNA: TGTGCCAGCAGGGTACTACAGGGTCACACTGAAGCTTTCTTT. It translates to CASRVLQGHTEAFF.

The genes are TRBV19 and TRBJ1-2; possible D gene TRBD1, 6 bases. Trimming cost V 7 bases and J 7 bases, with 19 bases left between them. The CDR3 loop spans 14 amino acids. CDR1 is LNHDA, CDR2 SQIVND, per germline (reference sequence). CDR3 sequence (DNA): TGTGCCAGTAATGCCCGACAGGCGACCTTTGGCTACACCTTC. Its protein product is CASNARQATFGYTF. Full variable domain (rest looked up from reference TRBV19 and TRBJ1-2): DGGITQSPKYLFRKEGQNVTLSCEQNLNHDAMYWYRQDPGQGLRLIYYSQIVNDFQKGDIAEGYSVSREKKESFPLTVTSAQKNPTAFYLCASNARQATFGYTFGSGTRLTVV.

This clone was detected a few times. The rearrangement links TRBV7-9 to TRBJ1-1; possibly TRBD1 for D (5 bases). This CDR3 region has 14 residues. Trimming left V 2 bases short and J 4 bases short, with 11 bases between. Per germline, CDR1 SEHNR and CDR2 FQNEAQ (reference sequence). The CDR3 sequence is CASSLQGWGTEAFF. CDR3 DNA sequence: TGTGCCAGCAGCTTACAGGGATGGGGCACTGAAGCTTTCTTT.

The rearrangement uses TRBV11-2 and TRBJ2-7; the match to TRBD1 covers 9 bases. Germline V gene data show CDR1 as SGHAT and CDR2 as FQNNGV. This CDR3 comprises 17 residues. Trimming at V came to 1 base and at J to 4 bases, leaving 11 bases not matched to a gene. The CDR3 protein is CASSLGTVGQGIYEQYF. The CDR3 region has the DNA TGTGCCAGCAGCTTAGGGACTGTCGGACAGGGGATTTACGAGCAGTACTTC.

The CDR3 is CASSQEYADTQYF. The CDR3 region has the DNA TGTGCCAGCAGCCAAGAGTATGCAGATACGCAGTATTTT. The chain couples TRBV14 to TRBJ2-3; D is uncertain. The CDR3 length is 13 residues. Trimming pared 0 bases from V and 4 bases from J, leaving 5 bases between. Germline V CDR1 and CDR2: SGHDN, FVKESK.